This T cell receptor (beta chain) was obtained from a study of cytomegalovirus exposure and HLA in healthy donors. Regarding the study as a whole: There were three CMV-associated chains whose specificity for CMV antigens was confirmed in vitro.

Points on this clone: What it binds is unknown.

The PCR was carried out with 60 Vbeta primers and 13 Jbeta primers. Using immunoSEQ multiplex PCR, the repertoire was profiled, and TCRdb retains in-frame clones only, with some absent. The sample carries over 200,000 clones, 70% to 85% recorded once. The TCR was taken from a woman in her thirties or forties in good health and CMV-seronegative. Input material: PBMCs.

CDR3 sequence (DNA): TGTGCCAGCAGCTTATCTAGCGGGGGGGCCCCCGGCTACGAGCAGTACTTC. Encoded protein: CASSLSSGGAPGYEQYF. The chain uses TRBV7-2 and TRBJ2-7, with 12 bases that match TRBD2. With V trimmed by 2 bases and J by 3 bases, 8 bases remained unmatched. Germline V lookup: CDR1 SGHTA, CDR2 FQGNSA. The CDR3 sequence is 17 residues long.